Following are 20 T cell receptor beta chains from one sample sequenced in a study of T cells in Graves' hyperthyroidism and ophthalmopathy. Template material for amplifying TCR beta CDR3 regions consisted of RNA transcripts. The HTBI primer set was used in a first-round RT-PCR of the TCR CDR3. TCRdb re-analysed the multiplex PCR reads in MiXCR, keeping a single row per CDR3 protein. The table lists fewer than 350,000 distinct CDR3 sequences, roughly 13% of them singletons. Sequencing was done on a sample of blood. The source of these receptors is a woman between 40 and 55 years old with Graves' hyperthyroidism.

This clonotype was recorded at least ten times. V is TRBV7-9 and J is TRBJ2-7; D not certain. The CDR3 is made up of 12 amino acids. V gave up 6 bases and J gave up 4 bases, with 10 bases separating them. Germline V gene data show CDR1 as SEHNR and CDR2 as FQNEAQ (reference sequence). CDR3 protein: CASSQTGYEQYF. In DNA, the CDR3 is TGTGCCAGCAGTCAAACCGGGTACGAGCAGTACTTC.

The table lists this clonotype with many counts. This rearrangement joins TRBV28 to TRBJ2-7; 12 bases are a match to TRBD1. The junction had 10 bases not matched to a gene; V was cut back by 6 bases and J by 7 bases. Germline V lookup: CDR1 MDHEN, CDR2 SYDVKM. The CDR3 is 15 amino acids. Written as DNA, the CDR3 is TGTGCCAGCAGCACAGCCGGGACAGGGGGCGGTGAGCAGTACTTC. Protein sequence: CASSTAGTGGGEQYF.

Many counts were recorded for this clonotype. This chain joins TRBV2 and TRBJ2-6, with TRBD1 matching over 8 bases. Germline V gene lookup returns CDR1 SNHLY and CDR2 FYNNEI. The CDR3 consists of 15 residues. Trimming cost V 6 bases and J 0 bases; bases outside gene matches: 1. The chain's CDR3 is CASRDRASGANVLTF. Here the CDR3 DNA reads TGTGCCAGCAGGGACAGGGCCTCTGGGGCCAACGTCCTGACTTTC.

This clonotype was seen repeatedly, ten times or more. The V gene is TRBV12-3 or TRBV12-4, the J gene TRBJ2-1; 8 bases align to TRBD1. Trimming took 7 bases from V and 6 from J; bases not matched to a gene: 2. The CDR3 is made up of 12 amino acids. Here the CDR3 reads CASKDRGNEQFF. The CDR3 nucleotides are TGTGCCAGCAAAGACAGGGGCAATGAGCAGTTCTTC.

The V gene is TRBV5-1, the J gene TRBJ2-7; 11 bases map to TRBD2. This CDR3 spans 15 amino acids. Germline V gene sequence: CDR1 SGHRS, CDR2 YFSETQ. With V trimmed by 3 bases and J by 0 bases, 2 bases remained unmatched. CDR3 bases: TGCGCCAGCAGCTGGACTAGCGGGTTCTCCTACGAGCAGTACTTC. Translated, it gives CASSWTSGFSYEQYF.

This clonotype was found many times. CDR3 loop: CASSPDRARDTQYF. CDR3 coding DNA: TGCGCCAGCAGCCCGGACAGGGCGAGAGATACGCAGTATTTT. The chain joins TRBV5-1 to TRBJ2-3, with 8 bases aligning to TRBD1. This CDR3 is built from 14 residues. Trimming cost V 4 bases and J 5 bases; bases outside gene matches: 6. Germline V gene data show CDR1 as SGHRS and CDR2 as YFSETQ. Drawing the rest from reference TRBV5-1 and TRBJ2-3, the complete variable domain is KAGVTQTPRYLIKTRGQQVTLSCSPISGHRSVSWYQQTPGQGLQFLFEYFSETQRNKGNFPGRFSGRQFSNSRSEMNVSTLELGDSALYLCASSPDRARDTQYFGPGTRLTVL.

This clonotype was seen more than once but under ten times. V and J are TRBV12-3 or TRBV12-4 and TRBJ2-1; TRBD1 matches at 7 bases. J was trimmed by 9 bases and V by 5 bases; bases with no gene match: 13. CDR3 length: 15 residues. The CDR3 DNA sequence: TGTGCCAGCAGTGCGCGATACGAGGGGGCCAGTGAGCAGTTCTTC. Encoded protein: CASSARYEGASEQFF.

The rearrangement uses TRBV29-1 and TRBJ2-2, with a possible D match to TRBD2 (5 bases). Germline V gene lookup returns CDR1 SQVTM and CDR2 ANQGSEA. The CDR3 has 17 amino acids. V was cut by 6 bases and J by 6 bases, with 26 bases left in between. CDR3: CSVGTRPDYGGSGELFF. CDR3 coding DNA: TGCAGCGTCGGCACGCGTCCCGACTACGGCGGTTCCGGGGAGCTGTTTTTT.

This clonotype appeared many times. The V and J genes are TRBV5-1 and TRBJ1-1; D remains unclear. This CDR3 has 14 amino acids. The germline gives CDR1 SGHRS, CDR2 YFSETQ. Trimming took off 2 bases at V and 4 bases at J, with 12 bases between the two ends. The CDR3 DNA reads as TGCGCCAGCAGCTTTTCCCTCGGACGCACTGAAGCTTTCTTT. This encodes CASSFSLGRTEAFF.

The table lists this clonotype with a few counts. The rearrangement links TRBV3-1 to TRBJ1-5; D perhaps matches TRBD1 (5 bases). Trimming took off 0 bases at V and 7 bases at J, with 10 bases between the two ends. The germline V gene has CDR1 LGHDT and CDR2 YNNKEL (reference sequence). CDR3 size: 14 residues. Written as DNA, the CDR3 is TGTGCCAGCAGCCAAGATGGCAGGGTACAGCCCCAGCATTTT. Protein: CASSQDGRVQPQHF.

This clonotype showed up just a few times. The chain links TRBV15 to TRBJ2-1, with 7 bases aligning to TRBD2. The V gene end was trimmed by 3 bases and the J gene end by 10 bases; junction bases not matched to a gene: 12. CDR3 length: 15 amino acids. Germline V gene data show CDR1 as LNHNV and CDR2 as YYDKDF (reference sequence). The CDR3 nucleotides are TGTGCCACCAGCAGGGGGGGGAGGGCCAACGGAGAGCAGTTCTTC. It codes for CATSRGGRANGEQFF.

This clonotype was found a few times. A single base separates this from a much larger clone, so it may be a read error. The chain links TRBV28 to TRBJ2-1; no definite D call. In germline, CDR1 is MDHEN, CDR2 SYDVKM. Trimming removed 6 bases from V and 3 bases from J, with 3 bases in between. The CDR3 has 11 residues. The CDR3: CASRNYNEQFF. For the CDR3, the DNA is TGTGCCAGCAGAAACTACAATGAGCAGTTCTTC. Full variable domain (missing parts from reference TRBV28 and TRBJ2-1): DVKVTQSSRYLVKRTGEKVFLECVQDMDHENMFWYRQDPGLGLRLIYFSYDVKMKEKGDIPEGYSVSREKKERFSLILESASTNQTSMYLCASRNYNEQFFGPGTRLTVL.

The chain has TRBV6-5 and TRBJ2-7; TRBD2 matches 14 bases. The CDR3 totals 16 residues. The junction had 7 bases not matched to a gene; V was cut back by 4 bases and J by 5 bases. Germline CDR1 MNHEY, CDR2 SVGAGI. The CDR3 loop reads CASSSRSGLAGDEQYF. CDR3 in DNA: TGTGCCAGCAGTTCCCGCTCGGGACTAGCGGGAGACGAGCAGTACTTC.

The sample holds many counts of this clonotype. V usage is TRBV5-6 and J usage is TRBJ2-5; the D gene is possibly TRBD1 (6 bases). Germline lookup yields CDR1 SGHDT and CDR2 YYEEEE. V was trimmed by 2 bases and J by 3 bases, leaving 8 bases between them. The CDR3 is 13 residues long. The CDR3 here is CASSFDRKETQYF. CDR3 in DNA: TGTGCCAGCAGCTTCGACAGGAAAGAGACCCAGTACTTC.

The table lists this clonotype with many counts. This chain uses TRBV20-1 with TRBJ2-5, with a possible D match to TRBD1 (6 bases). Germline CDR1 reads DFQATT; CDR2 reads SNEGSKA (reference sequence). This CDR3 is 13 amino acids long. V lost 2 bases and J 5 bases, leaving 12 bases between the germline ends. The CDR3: CSARPTGHETQYF. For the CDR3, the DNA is TGCAGTGCTAGACCTACAGGGCATGAGACCCAGTACTTC.

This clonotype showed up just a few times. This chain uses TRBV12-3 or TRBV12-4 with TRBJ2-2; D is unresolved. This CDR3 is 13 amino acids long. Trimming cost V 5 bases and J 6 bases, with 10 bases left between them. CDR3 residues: CASSPTSSGELFF. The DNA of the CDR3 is TGTGCCAGCAGTCCGACTTCCTCCGGGGAGCTGTTTTTT.

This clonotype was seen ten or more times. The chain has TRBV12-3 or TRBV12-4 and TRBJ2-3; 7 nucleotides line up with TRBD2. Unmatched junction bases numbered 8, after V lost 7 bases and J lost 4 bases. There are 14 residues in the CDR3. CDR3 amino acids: CASKRGSGADTQYF. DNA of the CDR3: TGTGCCAGCAAGCGCGGGAGTGGGGCAGATACGCAGTATTTT.

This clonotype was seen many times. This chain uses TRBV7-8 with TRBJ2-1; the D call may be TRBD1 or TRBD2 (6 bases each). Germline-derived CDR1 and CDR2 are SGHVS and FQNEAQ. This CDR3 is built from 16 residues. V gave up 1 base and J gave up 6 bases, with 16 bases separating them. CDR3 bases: TGTGCCAGCAGCTTAGGCTTAGGGGGGAGAAGCAATGAGCAGTTCTTC. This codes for CASSLGLGGRSNEQFF.

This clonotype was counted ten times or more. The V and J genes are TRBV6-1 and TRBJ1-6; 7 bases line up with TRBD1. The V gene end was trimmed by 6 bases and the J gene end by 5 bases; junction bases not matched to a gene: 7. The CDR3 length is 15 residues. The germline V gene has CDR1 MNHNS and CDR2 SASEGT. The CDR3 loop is CASSRRTGHNSPLHF. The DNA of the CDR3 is TGTGCCAGCAGCCGGAGGACAGGACATAATTCACCCCTCCACTTT.

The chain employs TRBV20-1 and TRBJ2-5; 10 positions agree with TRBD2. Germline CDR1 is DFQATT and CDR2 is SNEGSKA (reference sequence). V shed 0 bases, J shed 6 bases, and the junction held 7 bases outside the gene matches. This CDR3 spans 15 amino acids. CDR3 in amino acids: CSAREPGLATKTQYF. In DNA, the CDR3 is TGCAGTGCTAGAGAACCGGGACTAGCGACGAAGACCCAGTACTTC.